The rows below give T cell receptor beta chains drawn from one sample of a study of early T cells in non-severe SARS-CoV-2 infection. In TCRdb, the 5' RACE reads were re-called with MiXCR into one record per CDR3 protein. The sample has tens of thousands of distinct CDR3 sequences; around a sixth are singletons. Sequencing used whole blood. These receptors were taken from an adult who was a healthcare worker with PCR-confirmed SARS-CoV-2 infection or an uninfected control (not recorded which). Both conserved end residues are part of each CDR3. The D gene is left open where the match is weak. Part of the rows lack a size; the others show once, few, many or a class for expanded clones.

v_gene: TRBV6-5
j_gene: TRBJ2-2
abundance: few
d_gene: NA
CDR3nt: TGTGCCAGCAGTTCCGCTCTCACCGGGGAGCTGTTTTTT
CDR3aa: CASSSALTGELFF

v_gene: TRBV4-1
j_gene: TRBJ2-7
abundance: NA
d_gene: NA
CDR3nt: TGCGCCAGCAGCCACCCCCCAGGGGGGACCTACGAGCAGTACTTC
CDR3aa: CASSHPPGGTYEQYF

v_gene: TRBV4-3
j_gene: TRBJ2-6
abundance: NA
d_gene: NA
CDR3nt: TGCGCCAGCAGCCACCAAAGGGGGGGCTCAATCTCTGGGGCCAACGTCCTGACTTTC
CDR3aa: CASSHQRGGSISGANVLTF

v_gene: TRBV5-1
j_gene: TRBJ2-1
abundance: NA
d_gene: NA
CDR3nt: TGCGCCAGCAGCCCCGCGACTGAGCAGTTCTTC
CDR3aa: CASSPATEQFF

v_gene: TRBV7-8
j_gene: TRBJ2-4
abundance: NA
d_gene: TRBD1
CDR3nt: TGTGCCAGCAGCACTTCGACAGGGTCAAACATTCAGTACTTC
CDR3aa: CASSTSTGSNIQYF

v_gene: TRBV29-1
j_gene: TRBJ2-7
abundance: few
d_gene: NA
CDR3nt: TGCAGTGTTTTGTCCTACGAGCAGTACTTC
CDR3aa: CSVLSYEQYF

v_gene: TRBV11-3
j_gene: TRBJ2-2
abundance: NA
d_gene: NA
CDR3nt: TGTGCCAGCAGCTATATGCTCTCCGGGGAGCTGTTTTTT
CDR3aa: CASSYMLSGELFF

v_gene: TRBV3-1
j_gene: TRBJ2-7
abundance: NA
d_gene: TRBD1
CDR3nt: TGTGCCAGCAGCCGGACAGGGAACGAGCAGTACTTC
CDR3aa: CASSRTGNEQYF

v_gene: TRBV11-3
j_gene: TRBJ1-3
abundance: few
d_gene: NA
CDR3nt: TGTGCCAGCAGCTCGAGCGGACCCATTGGAAACACCATATATTTT
CDR3aa: CASSSSGPIGNTIYF

v_gene: TRBV28
j_gene: TRBJ2-6
abundance: few
d_gene: NA
CDR3nt: TGTGCCAGCAGTTTATTGACGGTCCGCTCTGGGGCCAACGTCCTGACTTTC
CDR3aa: CASSLLTVRSGANVLTF

v_gene: TRBV5-1
j_gene: TRBJ2-3
abundance: NA
d_gene: NA
CDR3nt: TGCGCCAGCAGCTTCGCAGATACGCAGTATTTT
CDR3aa: CASSFADTQYF

v_gene: TRBV24-1
j_gene: TRBJ2-1
abundance: many
d_gene: NA
CDR3nt: TGTGCCACCAGTGGAACTAAACAGGCGAAATTTAATGAGCAGTTCTTC
CDR3aa: CATSGTKQAKFNEQFF

v_gene: TRBV5-4
j_gene: TRBJ2-1
abundance: few
d_gene: TRBD2
CDR3nt: TGTGCCAGCAGCTTAGCGGGGGGGCCGGGTGAGCAGTTCTTC
CDR3aa: CASSLAGGPGEQFF

v_gene: TRBV6-5
j_gene: TRBJ2-3
abundance: few
d_gene: NA
CDR3nt: TGTGCCAGCAGTTCCAGGGGAGGCACAGATACGCAGTATTTT
CDR3aa: CASSSRGGTDTQYF

v_gene: TRBV11-1
j_gene: TRBJ2-1
abundance: NA
d_gene: TRBD1
CDR3nt: TGTGCCAGCAGCCTCGAGGGACAGGCATACAATGAGCAGTTCTTC
CDR3aa: CASSLEGQAYNEQFF

v_gene: TRBV12-3/TRBV12-4
j_gene: TRBJ2-1
abundance: NA
d_gene: NA
CDR3nt: TGTGCCAGCAGTAGAAACAGGTGGAATGAGCAGTTCTTC
CDR3aa: CASSRNRWNEQFF

v_gene: TRBV19
j_gene: TRBJ2-5
abundance: few
d_gene: TRBD1
CDR3nt: TGTGCCAGTACCCTACAGGGGGCACCTCAAGAGACCCAGTACTTC
CDR3aa: CASTLQGAPQETQYF

v_gene: TRBV18
j_gene: TRBJ2-1
abundance: many
d_gene: NA
CDR3nt: TGTGCCAGCTCACCAGCCGATTTTAATTACAATGAGCAGTTCTTC
CDR3aa: CASSPADFNYNEQFF

v_gene: TRBV9
j_gene: TRBJ1-6
abundance: NA
d_gene: NA
CDR3nt: TGTGCCAGCAGCCCGTGGGGCCAAGGATCACCCCTCCACTTT
CDR3aa: CASSPWGQGSPLHF

v_gene: TRBV19
j_gene: TRBJ2-5
abundance: NA
d_gene: NA
CDR3nt: TGTGCCAGTAGTACAACTAGTTTCGGGGAGACCCAGTACTTC
CDR3aa: CASSTTSFGETQYF

v_gene: TRBV20-1
j_gene: TRBJ2-1
abundance: few
d_gene: TRBD2
CDR3nt: TGCAGTGCTAGACTCCCTAGCGGGAACCACAATGAGCAGTTCTTC
CDR3aa: CSARLPSGNHNEQFF

v_gene: TRBV24-1
j_gene: TRBJ2-1
abundance: many
d_gene: NA
CDR3nt: TGTGCCACCAGTGATAGGACAGTTAAATCTAGCAATGAGCAGTTCTTC
CDR3aa: CATSDRTVKSSNEQFF

v_gene: TRBV5-6
j_gene: TRBJ1-2
abundance: many
d_gene: TRBD1
CDR3nt: TGTGCCAGCAGCCGCGATGGGGACAGCTTTGGCTACACCTTC
CDR3aa: CASSRDGDSFGYTF

v_gene: TRBV24-1
j_gene: TRBJ2-1
abundance: few
d_gene: TRBD2
CDR3nt: TGTGCCACCAGTGATTTGGACCGTACGGGGGGATATTTTAGATATGAGCAGTTCTTC
CDR3aa: CATSDLDRTGGYFRYEQFF

v_gene: TRBV11-2
j_gene: TRBJ2-1
abundance: few
d_gene: TRBD2
CDR3nt: TGTGCCAGCAGCGGGCGGGGGAAGTATGAGCAGTTCTTC
CDR3aa: CASSGRGKYEQFF

v_gene: TRBV3-1
j_gene: TRBJ2-3
abundance: NA
d_gene: NA
CDR3nt: TGTGCCAGCAGCCAAGAACTCGACACAGATACGCAGTATTTT
CDR3aa: CASSQELDTDTQYF

v_gene: TRBV2
j_gene: TRBJ2-3
abundance: few
d_gene: NA
CDR3nt: TGTGCCAGCAGTGAGGGGGTTTCTTCCACAGATACGCAGTATTTT
CDR3aa: CASSEGVSSTDTQYF

v_gene: TRBV12-3/TRBV12-4
j_gene: TRBJ1-2
abundance: few
d_gene: NA
CDR3nt: TGTGCCAGCAGTGTACACGGATCTAACTATGGCTACACCTTC
CDR3aa: CASSVHGSNYGYTF

v_gene: TRBV11-3
j_gene: TRBJ2-7
abundance: few
d_gene: TRBD1
CDR3nt: TGTGCCAGCAGCTTCCCTAACTCGGGACAGGACTCCTACGAGCAGTACTTC
CDR3aa: CASSFPNSGQDSYEQYF

v_gene: TRBV28
j_gene: TRBJ1-2
abundance: NA
d_gene: NA
CDR3nt: TGTGCCACAGCCAGAGGGGGTGGCTACACCTTC
CDR3aa: CATARGGGYTF

v_gene: TRBV10-3
j_gene: TRBJ2-7
abundance: NA
d_gene: TRBD2
CDR3nt: TGTGCCATCAGTGACTTTAGCGGGGACTACGAGCAGTACTTC
CDR3aa: CAISDFSGDYEQYF

v_gene: TRBV6-2/TRBV6-3
j_gene: TRBJ1-2
abundance: NA
d_gene: NA
CDR3nt: TGTGCCAGCAGTTTGACGGACAGCGTCTATGGCTACACCTTC
CDR3aa: CASSLTDSVYGYTF

v_gene: TRBV7-9
j_gene: TRBJ2-7
abundance: NA
d_gene: TRBD2
CDR3nt: TGTGCCAGCAGCCCCCCCCGACTAGCGGGAGGGGGCGAGCAGTACTTC
CDR3aa: CASSPPRLAGGGEQYF

v_gene: TRBV5-3
j_gene: TRBJ1-5
abundance: few
d_gene: NA
CDR3nt: TGTGCCAGAAGCAAGGACAGCCCCAATCAGCCCCAGCATTTT
CDR3aa: CARSKDSPNQPQHF

v_gene: TRBV7-2
j_gene: TRBJ1-6
abundance: many
d_gene: NA
CDR3nt: TGTGCCAGCAGCTTGACAGGCTATAATTCACCCCTCCACTTT
CDR3aa: CASSLTGYNSPLHF

v_gene: TRBV25-1
j_gene: TRBJ2-7
abundance: few
d_gene: TRBD1
CDR3nt: TGTGCCATTAACTTTCAGGGGGCGGGCGAGCAGTACTTC
CDR3aa: CAINFQGAGEQYF

v_gene: TRBV18
j_gene: TRBJ1-1
abundance: NA
d_gene: NA
CDR3nt: TGTGCCAGCTCACCCCGACGGAAGGTGACTGAAGCTTTCTTT
CDR3aa: CASSPRRKVTEAFF

v_gene: TRBV19
j_gene: TRBJ1-2
abundance: NA
d_gene: NA
CDR3nt: TGTGCCAGTAGTATAGCAAACTATGGCTACACCTTC
CDR3aa: CASSIANYGYTF

v_gene: TRBV9
j_gene: TRBJ1-1
abundance: NA
d_gene: NA
CDR3nt: TGTGCCAGCAGCGCCAGGGATCGCACTGAAGCTTTCTTT
CDR3aa: CASSARDRTEAFF

v_gene: TRBV12-2
j_gene: TRBJ1-5
abundance: NA
d_gene: NA
CDR3nt: TGTGCAAGTCGCTTAGTGGATGGAACAGTTGTTTATAGCAATCAGCCCCAGCATTTT
CDR3aa: CASRLVDGTVVYSNQPQHF

v_gene: TRBV12-5
j_gene: TRBJ2-4
abundance: few
d_gene: NA
CDR3nt: TGTGCTAGTGGTTTGGGAGGGGCGGAGGGAAACATTCAGTACTTC
CDR3aa: CASGLGGAEGNIQYF

v_gene: TRBV27
j_gene: TRBJ1-1
abundance: few
d_gene: NA
CDR3nt: TGTGCCAGCAGCAAACAGGGAAGGCACACTGAAGCTTTCTTT
CDR3aa: CASSKQGRHTEAFF

v_gene: TRBV7-9
j_gene: TRBJ2-7
abundance: few
d_gene: NA
CDR3nt: TGTGCCAGCAGCTCTTACCAAGGCGGAATCTACGAGCAGTACTTC
CDR3aa: CASSSYQGGIYEQYF

v_gene: TRBV7-2
j_gene: TRBJ1-6
abundance: NA
d_gene: NA
CDR3nt: TGTGCCAGCAGCCTAGGGGCCAGAAACTTTATCCGCTCACCCCTCCACTTT
CDR3aa: CASSLGARNFIRSPLHF

v_gene: TRBV23-1
j_gene: TRBJ2-1
abundance: few
d_gene: TRBD1
CDR3nt: TGCGCCAGCAGTCAGCTCAATCAGGGGGTTACCTACAATGAGCAGTTCTTC
CDR3aa: CASSQLNQGVTYNEQFF

v_gene: TRBV28
j_gene: TRBJ1-1
abundance: few
d_gene: NA
CDR3nt: TGTGCCAGCAGTTTGGGGCAGGGTAATATTTTCTTT
CDR3aa: CASSLGQGNIFF

v_gene: TRBV4-1
j_gene: TRBJ1-6
abundance: few
d_gene: NA
CDR3nt: TGCGCCAGCAGCCAAGATCTAGGGGATTCACCCCTCCACTTT
CDR3aa: CASSQDLGDSPLHF

v_gene: TRBV10-2
j_gene: TRBJ2-1
abundance: many
d_gene: TRBD2
CDR3nt: TGCGCCAGCAGTGAGTCCCTACTAGCGGGAGTATCGGTTGAGCAGTTCTTC
CDR3aa: CASSESLLAGVSVEQFF

v_gene: TRBV29-1
j_gene: TRBJ2-7
abundance: NA
d_gene: TRBD1
CDR3nt: TGCAGCGCCGACAGGGGGTACGAGCAGTACTTC
CDR3aa: CSADRGYEQYF

v_gene: TRBV29-1
j_gene: TRBJ2-7
abundance: NA
d_gene: NA
CDR3nt: TGCAGCATCGGTGGGCCCTACGAGCAGTACTTC
CDR3aa: CSIGGPYEQYF

v_gene: TRBV4-1
j_gene: TRBJ2-2
abundance: many
d_gene: NA
CDR3nt: TGCGCCAGCAGCCAAGTTGTCAGGGAAAGGACCGGGGAGCTGTTTTTT
CDR3aa: CASSQVVRERTGELFF

v_gene: TRBV12-3/TRBV12-4
j_gene: TRBJ2-1
abundance: many
d_gene: NA
CDR3nt: TGTGCCAGCAGTTTAGGACTGAGCTCCTACAATGAGCAGTTCTTC
CDR3aa: CASSLGLSSYNEQFF

v_gene: TRBV6-5
j_gene: TRBJ2-6
abundance: NA
d_gene: NA
CDR3nt: TGTGCCAGCAGTTACAGTGCGTATGACAGGTCTGGGGCCAACGTCCTGACTTTC
CDR3aa: CASSYSAYDRSGANVLTF

v_gene: TRBV19
j_gene: TRBJ2-7
abundance: NA
d_gene: NA
CDR3nt: TGTGCCAGTAGTTCCCCCCATTTCCGCTACGAGCAGTACTTC
CDR3aa: CASSSPHFRYEQYF

v_gene: TRBV18
j_gene: TRBJ2-2
abundance: few
d_gene: NA
CDR3nt: TGTGCCAGCTCACCAGACGCGAGGGTCCGGACCGGGGAGCTGTTTTTT
CDR3aa: CASSPDARVRTGELFF

v_gene: TRBV20-1
j_gene: TRBJ1-1
abundance: few
d_gene: TRBD1
CDR3nt: TGCAGTGCTCGCAGGGGGTTCACTGAAGCTTTCTTT
CDR3aa: CSARRGFTEAFF

v_gene: TRBV29-1
j_gene: TRBJ2-3
abundance: NA
d_gene: NA
CDR3nt: TGCAGCGTTCGTCGGGGGAGCACAGATACGCAGTATTTT
CDR3aa: CSVRRGSTDTQYF

v_gene: TRBV5-1
j_gene: TRBJ2-7
abundance: few
d_gene: NA
CDR3nt: TGCGCCAGCAGCTTGGTTGGACAATACTACGAGCAGTACTTC
CDR3aa: CASSLVGQYYEQYF

v_gene: TRBV18
j_gene: TRBJ2-5
abundance: medium-sized
d_gene: NA
CDR3nt: TGTGCCAGCTCGCGATTGACAGGACAAATGCAAGAGACCCAGTACTTC
CDR3aa: CASSRLTGQMQETQYF